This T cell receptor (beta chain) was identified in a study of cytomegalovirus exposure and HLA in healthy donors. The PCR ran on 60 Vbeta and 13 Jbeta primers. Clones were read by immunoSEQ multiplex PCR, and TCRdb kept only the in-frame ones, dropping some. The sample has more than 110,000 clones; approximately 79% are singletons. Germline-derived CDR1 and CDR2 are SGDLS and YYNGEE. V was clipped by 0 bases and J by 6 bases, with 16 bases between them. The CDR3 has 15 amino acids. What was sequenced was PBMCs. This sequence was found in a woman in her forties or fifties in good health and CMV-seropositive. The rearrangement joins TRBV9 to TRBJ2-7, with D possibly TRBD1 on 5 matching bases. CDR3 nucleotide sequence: TGTGCCAGCAGCGTAGGCGTACAGGTGGACCTCGAGCAGTACTTC. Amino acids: CASSVGVQVDLEQYF. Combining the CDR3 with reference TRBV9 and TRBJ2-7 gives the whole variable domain DSGVTQTPKHLITATGQRVTLRCSPRSGDLSVYWYQQSLDQGLQFLIQYYNGEERAKGNILERFSAQQFPDLHSELNLSSLELGDSALYFCASSVGVQVDLEQYFGPGTRLTVT.